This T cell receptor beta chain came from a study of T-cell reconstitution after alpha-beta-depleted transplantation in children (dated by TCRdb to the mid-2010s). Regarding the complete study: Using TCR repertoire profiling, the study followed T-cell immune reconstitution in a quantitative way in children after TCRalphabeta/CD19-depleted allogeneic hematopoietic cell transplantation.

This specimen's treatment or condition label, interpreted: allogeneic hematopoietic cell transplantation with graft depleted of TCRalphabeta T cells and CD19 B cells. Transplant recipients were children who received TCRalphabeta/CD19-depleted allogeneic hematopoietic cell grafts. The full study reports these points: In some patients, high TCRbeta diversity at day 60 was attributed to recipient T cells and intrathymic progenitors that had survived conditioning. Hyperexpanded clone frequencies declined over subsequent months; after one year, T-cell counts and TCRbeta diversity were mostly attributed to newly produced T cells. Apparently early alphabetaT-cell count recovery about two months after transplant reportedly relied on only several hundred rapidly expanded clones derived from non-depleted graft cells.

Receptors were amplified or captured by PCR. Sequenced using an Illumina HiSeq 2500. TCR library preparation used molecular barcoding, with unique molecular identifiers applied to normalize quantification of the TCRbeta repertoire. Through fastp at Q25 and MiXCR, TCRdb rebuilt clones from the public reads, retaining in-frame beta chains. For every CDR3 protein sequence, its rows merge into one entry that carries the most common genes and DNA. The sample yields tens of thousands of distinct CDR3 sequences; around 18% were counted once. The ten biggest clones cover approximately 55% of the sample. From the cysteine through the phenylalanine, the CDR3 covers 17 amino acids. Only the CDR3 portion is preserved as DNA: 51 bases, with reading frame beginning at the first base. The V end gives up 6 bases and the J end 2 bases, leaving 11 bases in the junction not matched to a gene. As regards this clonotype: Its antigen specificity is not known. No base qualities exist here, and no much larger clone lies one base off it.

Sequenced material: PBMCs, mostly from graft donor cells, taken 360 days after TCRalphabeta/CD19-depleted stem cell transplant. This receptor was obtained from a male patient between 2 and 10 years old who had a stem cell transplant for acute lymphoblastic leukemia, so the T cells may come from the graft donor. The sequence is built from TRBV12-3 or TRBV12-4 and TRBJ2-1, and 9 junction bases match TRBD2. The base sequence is TGTGCCAGCAGAAATATTAGCGGGAGAAAAGCCTACAATGAGCAGTTCTTC. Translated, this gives CASRNISGRKAYNEQFF.